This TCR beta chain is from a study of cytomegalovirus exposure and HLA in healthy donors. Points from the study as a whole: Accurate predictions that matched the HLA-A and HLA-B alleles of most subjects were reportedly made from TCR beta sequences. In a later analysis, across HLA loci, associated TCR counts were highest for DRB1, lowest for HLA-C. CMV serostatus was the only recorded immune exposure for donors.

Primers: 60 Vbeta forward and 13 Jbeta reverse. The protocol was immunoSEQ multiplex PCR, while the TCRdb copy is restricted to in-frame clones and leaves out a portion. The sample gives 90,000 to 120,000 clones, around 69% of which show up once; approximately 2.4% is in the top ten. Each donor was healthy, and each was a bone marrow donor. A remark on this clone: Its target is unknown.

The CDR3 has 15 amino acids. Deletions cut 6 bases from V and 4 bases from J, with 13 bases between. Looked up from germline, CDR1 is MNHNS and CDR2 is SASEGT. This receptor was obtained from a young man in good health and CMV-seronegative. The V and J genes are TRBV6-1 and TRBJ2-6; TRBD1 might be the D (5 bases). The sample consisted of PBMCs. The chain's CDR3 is CASSRQGTGANVLTF. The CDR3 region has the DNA TGTGCCAGCAGCCGGCAGGGTACAGGGGCCAACGTCCTGACTTTC.